The T cell receptor beta chain described here comes from a study of radiotherapy plus CTLA-4 blockade in lung cancer. About the research overall: 15% to 20% of enrolled patients responded objectively, and about 30% had disease control. Study-wide points: Following radiotherapy plus ipilimumab, tumor-derived TCR clones expanded in the blood. According to reports, early shifts in blood T cell clones, alongside interferon-beta, forecast response most accurately.

Germline-derived CDR1 and CDR2 are SGHRS and YFSETQ. The CDR3 consists of 14 residues. The V end lost 1 base, the J end lost 4 bases, and 10 bases lay between the germline ends. Alongside CTLA-4 blockade with ipilimumab, patients with chemo-refractory metastatic non-small-cell lung cancer received focal radiation. About this clone itself: Its specificity is not known.

Clones were sequenced by immunoSEQ multiplex PCR, and TCRdb holds only the in-frame ones, with some missing. The table includes around 91,000 clones, 88% detected once. The input for sequencing was peripheral blood, taken from a patient treated with radiotherapy plus ipilimumab. The clonotype originates from a human donor with non-small cell lung cancer that progressed on radiotherapy plus ipilimumab. V is TRBV5-1 and J is TRBJ2-3; a weak D match, TRBD2 (6 bases). The CDR3 coding sequence is TGCGCCAGCAGCTTGCGGGAGCCGCCAGATACGCAGTATTTT. It yields the protein CASSLREPPDTQYF.